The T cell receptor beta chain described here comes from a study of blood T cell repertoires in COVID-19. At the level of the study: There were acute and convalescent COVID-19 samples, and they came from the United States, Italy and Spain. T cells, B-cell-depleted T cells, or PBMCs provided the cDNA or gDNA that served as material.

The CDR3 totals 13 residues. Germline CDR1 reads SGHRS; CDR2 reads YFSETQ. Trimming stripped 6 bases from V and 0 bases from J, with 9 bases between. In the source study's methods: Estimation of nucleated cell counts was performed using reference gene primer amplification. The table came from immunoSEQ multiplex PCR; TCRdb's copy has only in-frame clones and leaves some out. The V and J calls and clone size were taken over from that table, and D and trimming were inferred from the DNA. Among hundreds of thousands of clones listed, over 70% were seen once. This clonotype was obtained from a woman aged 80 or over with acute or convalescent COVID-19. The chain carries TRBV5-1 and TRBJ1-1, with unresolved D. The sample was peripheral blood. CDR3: CASNSVLNTEAFF. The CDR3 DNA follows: TGCGCCAGCAATTCTGTTTTGAACACTGAAGCTTTCTTT.